Listed here is a single T cell receptor (beta chain). TCRdb's table, derived via immunoSEQ multiplex PCR, lists solely in-frame clones and lacks some. The sample shows about 400,000 clones, approximately 86% of them seen only once. The data belong to a study of blood T cell repertoires in COVID-19. About the research overall: Italy, Spain and the United States were the sources of the convalescent and acute COVID-19 samples. T cells, B-cell-depleted T cells, or PBMCs supplied cDNA or gDNA.

Germline trimming cut 3 bases from V and 0 bases from J; bases unmatched to any gene: 10. The CDR3 covers 19 residues. Germline V gene sequence: CDR1 SGHVS, CDR2 FQNEAQ. Participants were aged roughly 18 to 100 years from 20 to 30 US areas. Allocation to cohorts depended on clinical history reported by the participants. Sample: PBMCs or T cells enriched from blood (not recorded which). This TCR derives from a woman between 40 and 50 years old with acute COVID-19. This chain uses TRBV7-8 with TRBJ2-1; 11 nucleotides agree with TRBD1. The CDR3 DNA sequence: TGTGCCAGCAGCTTTCGAGGACAGGGGGCGATCCTCTCCTACAATGAGCAGTTCTTC. It specifies CASSFRGQGAILSYNEQFF.